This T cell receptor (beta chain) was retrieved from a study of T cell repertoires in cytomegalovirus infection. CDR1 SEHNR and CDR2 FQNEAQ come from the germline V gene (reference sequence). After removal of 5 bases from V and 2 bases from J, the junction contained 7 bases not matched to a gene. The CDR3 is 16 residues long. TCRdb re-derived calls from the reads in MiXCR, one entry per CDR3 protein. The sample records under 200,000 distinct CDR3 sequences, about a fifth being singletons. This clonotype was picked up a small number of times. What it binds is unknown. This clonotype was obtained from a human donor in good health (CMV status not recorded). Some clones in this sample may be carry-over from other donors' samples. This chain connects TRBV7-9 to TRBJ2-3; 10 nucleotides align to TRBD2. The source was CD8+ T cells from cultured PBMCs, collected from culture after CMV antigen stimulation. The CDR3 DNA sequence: TGTGCCAGCAGCACGCCGAGCGGGGGGGACACAGATACGCAGTATTTT. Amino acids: CASSTPSGGDTDTQYF.